One T cell receptor beta chain is described in this entry. What it recognizes is unknown. The source of the sample is a study of CD8+ T cells in alopecia areata. V lost 4 bases and J lost 6; bases outside the gene matches: 8. The CDR3 is made up of 16 amino acids. Germline CDR1 reads LNHNV; CDR2 reads YYDKDF (reference sequence). Broader study findings: Compared with mice, patients displayed less clear TCR sharing, possibly for HLA-related reasons.

RNA, once extracted, was reverse transcribed into cDNA for use as the sequencing template. Measured with immunoSEQ multiplex PCR; TCRdb has only the in-frame clones, and not every one. Of 150,000 or so clones detected, 55% to 65% appear once; the ten largest clones hold about 4.3%. Sequences were obtained from CD4+ T cells sorted from blood. This sequence joins TRBV15 and TRBJ2-4; 11 bases map to TRBD2. The sequence was obtained from a human donor in good health. For the CDR3, the DNA is TGTGCCACCAGCACACGACTAGCGGGATTATCAAACATTCAGTACTTC. This sequence encodes CATSTRLAGLSNIQYF. Complete variable domain (other parts from reference TRBV15 and TRBJ2-4): DAMVIQNPRYQVTQFGKPVTLSCSQTLNHNVMYWYQQKSSQAPKLLFHYYDKDFNNEADTPDNFQSRRPNTSFCFLDIRSPGLGDTAMYLCATSTRLAGLSNIQYFGAGTRLSVL.